Listed below are T cell receptor beta chains from one sample, sequenced in a study of siplizumab effects on memory and regulatory T cells. Sequencing used immunoSEQ multiplex PCR; TCRdb keeps in-frame clones, though not all of them. The sample gives 100,000 or so clones, approximately 92% of which show up once; roughly 0.17% is in the top ten. Source material: non-Treg CD4+ T cells sorted from blood. The source of these receptors is a human donor in good health. CDR3s include the opening cysteine and the closing phenylalanine or tryptophan. D genes are given only for firm matches. A row's size may be missing; if present it is once, few, many or a size class.

-	TRBV7-2	TRBJ1-1	-	CASSLAASWGGAFF	TGTGCCAGCAGCTTAGCGGCATCCTGGGGGGGGGCTTTCTTT
-	TRBV5-3	TRBJ2-2	-	CARSLGTGELFF	TGTGCCAGAAGCTTGGGCACCGGGGAGCTGTTTTTT
-	TRBV29-1	TRBJ2-5	TRBD2	CSVEGLVAGSVETQYF	TGCAGCGTTGAAGGTTTGGTAGCGGGGTCGGTAGAGACCCAGTACTTC
-	TRBV5-1	TRBJ1-1	-	CASSLTLKGTEAFF	TGCGCCAGCAGCTTGACCTTGAAGGGTACTGAAGCTTTCTTT
-	TRBV15	TRBJ2-3	-	CATSSRDPFEDTQYF	TGTGCCACCAGCAGTCGGGACCCGTTTGAAGATACGCAGTATTTT
-	TRBV30	TRBJ1-2	-	CAWIGINNYGYTF	TGTGCCTGGATTGGGATAAATAACTATGGCTACACCTTC
once	TRBV7-8	TRBJ2-7	TRBD1	CASSLLSGQTLYEQYF	TGTGCCAGCAGCCTCCTTTCGGGACAGACCCTCTACGAGCAGTACTTC
-	TRBV7-3	TRBJ1-1	-	CASSLEGRVKVNTEAFF	TGTGCCAGCAGCTTAGAGGGCAGGGTAAAAGTGAACACTGAAGCTTTCTTT
-	TRBV4-1	TRBJ2-7	-	CASASGDTLGEQYF	TGCGCCAGCGCCTCGGGGGACACGCTCGGCGAGCAGTACTTC
-	TRBV9	TRBJ1-3	-	CASSPSPWRGGGNTIYF	TGTGCCAGCAGCCCTTCTCCCTGGCGGGGTGGGGGAAACACCATATATTTT
-	TRBV7-6	TRBJ2-2	TRBD2	CASSHTPLAGGLFGELFF	TGTGCCAGCAGCCACACGCCGCTAGCGGGGGGGCTCTTCGGGGAGCTGTTTTTT
-	TRBV10-3	TRBJ2-3	-	CAISEWTAGDTQYF	TGTGCCATCAGTGAGTGGACAGCCGGAGATACGCAGTATTTT
-	TRBV18	TRBJ1-2	-	CASSPPGGANYGYTF	TGTGCCAGCTCACCACCGGGGGGGGCTAACTATGGCTACACCTTC
-	TRBV7-2	TRBJ2-3	TRBD2	CASSLALAGGSTDTQYF	TGTGCCAGCAGCTTAGCCTTAGCGGGGGGCTCCACAGATACGCAGTATTTT
-	TRBV28	TRBJ1-1	-	CASSLQFEAFF	TGTGCCAGCAGTTTGCAGTTTGAAGCTTTCTTT
-	TRBV2	TRBJ2-5	-	CASRGQLTFQETQYF	TGTGCCAGCAGAGGACAGTTAACTTTTCAAGAGACCCAGTACTTC
-	TRBV2	TRBJ1-4	-	CASSWTLPRGNNEKLFF	TGTGCCAGCAGTTGGACACTCCCGAGGGGCAATAATGAAAAACTGTTTTTT
-	TRBV5-1	TRBJ2-2	-	CASSWTIAATGELFF	TGCGCCAGCAGCTGGACTATAGCCGCCACCGGGGAGCTGTTTTTT
-	TRBV27	TRBJ2-1	-	CASRDGGGGYNEQFF	TGTGCCAGCAGAGACGGGGGTGGAGGATACAATGAGCAGTTCTTC
once	TRBV7-9	TRBJ1-2	TRBD1	CASSPSGTALTINGYTF	TGTGCCAGCAGCCCATCCGGGACAGCTCTAACAATCAACGGCTACACCTTC
-	TRBV5-1	TRBJ2-7	TRBD1	CASSQGQGIPYEQYF	TGCGCCAGCAGCCAGGGACAGGGAATCCCCTACGAGCAGTACTTC
-	TRBV6-6	TRBJ2-3	-	CASQTRRGTDTQYF	TGTGCCAGCCAGACGAGGCGGGGCACAGATACGCAGTATTTT
-	TRBV6-6	TRBJ1-2	-	CASAVGGQTYGYTF	TGTGCCAGCGCGGTCGGGGGTCAAACCTATGGCTACACCTTC
once	TRBV14	TRBJ2-5	TRBD2	CASSIRLAAREETQYF	TGTGCCAGCAGCATTCGACTAGCGGCGCGGGAGGAGACCCAGTACTTC
-	TRBV7-9	TRBJ2-1	TRBD2	CASTRGGDNEQFF	TGTGCCAGCACCCGGGGGGGCGACAATGAGCAGTTCTTC
-	TRBV7-2	TRBJ1-2	TRBD1	CASSLLGQGHYGYTF	TGTGCCAGCAGCTTACTTGGACAGGGGCACTATGGCTACACCTTC
-	TRBV7-9	TRBJ2-7	-	CASGGSAYEQYF	TGTGCCAGCGGGGGCTCGGCCTACGAGCAGTACTTC
-	TRBV19	TRBJ2-4	TRBD1	CASSRDRGDKNIQYF	TGTGCCAGTAGCCGAGACAGGGGGGACAAAAACATTCAGTACTTC
-	TRBV6-5	TRBJ2-7	-	CASSTTGSSYEQYF	TGTGCCAGCAGCACAACAGGGAGCTCCTACGAGCAGTACTTC
-	TRBV19	TRBJ2-5	TRBD1	CASRGQGKETQYF	TGTGCCAGTCGCGGACAGGGGAAAGAGACCCAGTACTTC
-	TRBV5-1	TRBJ2-5	-	CASNVLETQYF	TGCGCCAGCAATGTCCTTGAGACCCAGTACTTC
-	TRBV27	TRBJ2-7	-	CASTLTGGHPYEQYF	TGTGCCAGCACCCTTACCGGTGGGCACCCCTACGAGCAGTACTTC
-	TRBV21-1	TRBJ2-5	-	CASSKPWGPGETQYF	TGTGCCAGCAGCAAACCATGGGGGCCGGGAGAGACCCAGTACTTC
-	TRBV29-1	TRBJ1-2	-	CSVVPSYFYGYTF	TGCAGCGTTGTACCGTCCTATTTCTATGGCTACACCTTC
-	TRBV6-1	TRBJ2-7	-	CASSEGPGRRTEQYF	TGTGCCAGCAGTGAAGGGCCAGGCCGACGTACCGAGCAGTACTTC
-	TRBV5-1	TRBJ1-1	TRBD1	CASSLARDRQNTEAFF	TGCGCCAGCAGCTTGGCCCGGGACAGGCAGAACACTGAAGCTTTCTTT
-	TRBV28	TRBJ2-7	-	CASNVGTYEQYF	TGTGCCAGCAATGTGGGCACCTACGAGCAGTACTTC